Below, 14 T cell receptor beta chains from the same sample are listed, as sequenced in a study of shared clonotypes between healthy human individuals. Produced via immunoSEQ multiplex PCR; TCRdb's table is partial and in-frame only. The sample has a few million clones, just over 90% seen once; the top ten hold 0.35% to 0.45%. The sequenced sample was naive CD4+ T cells from PBMCs. Subset meaning: CD45RA+ positively selected. All receptors come from a man aged 18 to 30 in good health. Some clones in this sample may be carry-over from other donors' samples.

The J gene is TRBJ1-1, the V gene TRBV5-1, with D maybe TRBD1 (5 bases). V dropped 2 bases and J dropped 1 base, with 12 bases sitting between them. CDR3 length: 15 amino acids. Germline V gene data show CDR1 as SGHRS and CDR2 as YFSETQ. Written as DNA, the CDR3 is TGCGCCAGCAGCTTAGACTTAGGACAGAACACTGAAGCTTTCTTT. This codes for CASSLDLGQNTEAFF.

The rearrangement links TRBV5-1 to TRBJ2-7; D possibly uses TRBD1 or TRBD2 (5 bases each). Germline CDR1 is SGHRS and CDR2 is YFSETQ. V lost 0 bases, J lost 7 bases, and 17 bases lay in between. The CDR3 is 15 amino acids. CDR3 protein: CASSLGGAGAWEQYF. The CDR3 DNA reads TGCGCCAGCAGCTTGGGGGGAGCTGGGGCGTGGGAGCAGTACTTC.

The chain uses TRBV28 and TRBJ1-5, with D unresolved. Trimming shortened V by 3 bases and J by 2 bases, and 11 bases separated the two germline ends. The CDR3 is 15 residues long. The germline V gene has CDR1 MDHEN and CDR2 SYDVKM. The CDR3 spells CASSLLRTGNQPQHF. CDR3 coding DNA: TGTGCCAGCAGTTTGTTAAGGACCGGCAATCAGCCCCAGCATTTT.

The V gene is TRBV19, the J gene TRBJ2-1; 9 nucleotides agree with TRBD2. Germline CDR1 reads LNHDA; CDR2 reads SQIVND (reference sequence). V shed 3 bases and J 5 bases; nucleotides not matched to a gene: 8. The CDR3 is made up of 16 amino acids. The CDR3 bases are TGTGCCAGTAGTATCCGCCCTAGCGGGATCAACAATGAGCAGTTCTTC. Its protein is CASSIRPSGINNEQFF.

The chain recombines TRBV15 with TRBJ1-5, with TRBD1 identical over 7 bases. The CDR3 loop spans 14 amino acids. J was trimmed by 8 bases and V by 1 base; bases with no gene match: 5. Germline CDR1 is LNHNV and CDR2 is YYDKDF (reference sequence). CDR3 DNA: TGTGCCACCAGCAGAGGACAGGGAGGTGAGCCCCAGCATTTT. Translation gives CATSRGQGGEPQHF.

Turning to this clone: Other DNA variants within this sample encode the same CDR3. The chain recombines TRBV5-1 with TRBJ2-2, with D perhaps given as TRBD1 or TRBD2 (6 bases each). Germline assignment: CDR1 SGHRS and CDR2 YFSETQ. Trimming removed 4 bases at V and 0 bases at J, with 10 bases between. The CDR3 has 15 residues. CDR3 loop: CASSAGQPNTGELFF. The CDR3 coding sequence is TGCGCCAGCAGCGCGGGACAACCGAACACCGGGGAGCTGTTTTTT.

With regard to this clone: Other DNA sequences in the sample encode the same CDR3. The genes are TRBV2 and TRBJ1-1, with no clear D. Germline CDR1 and CDR2: SNHLY and FYNNEI. This CDR3 region has 13 residues. Trimming took off 4 bases at V and 1 base at J, with 7 bases between the two ends. The CDR3 region is CASSGQRNTEAFF. As DNA, the CDR3 is TGTGCCAGCAGTGGGCAGCGGAACACTGAAGCTTTCTTT.

This CDR3 is CASSLVGQANEKLFF. CDR3 DNA: TGTGCCAGCAGCTTAGTTGGACAGGCCAATGAAAAACTGTTTTTT. The V call is TRBV7-9, the J call TRBJ1-4; 7 nucleotides line up with TRBD1. Looked up from germline, CDR1 is SEHNR and CDR2 is FQNEAQ (reference sequence). V was pared by 1 base and J by 5 bases, with 4 bases of the junction left unmatched. This CDR3 comprises 15 residues.

The rearrangement joins TRBV10-3 to TRBJ2-7, with TRBD2 matching over 7 bases. This CDR3 has 15 residues. Trimming cost V 3 bases and J 2 bases; bases outside gene matches: 7. Germline V lookup: CDR1 ENHRY, CDR2 SYGVKD. The chain's CDR3 is CAISDLASGAYEQYF. The CDR3, as DNA: TGTGCCATCAGTGATCTGGCTAGCGGAGCCTACGAGCAGTACTTC.

This chain uses TRBV21-1 with TRBJ1-1. TRBV21-1 corresponds to a pseudogene. The CDR3 totals 14 residues. The CDR3 sequence: CASSKGRKGAEAFF. CDR3 nucleotide sequence: TGTGCCAGCAGCAAAGGACGGAAGGGAGCTGAAGCTTTCTTT.

V is TRBV5-5 and J is TRBJ1-2; 8 positions match TRBD1. Trimming took 9 bases from V and 3 from J; bases not matched to a gene: 4. This CDR3 comprises 12 residues. CDR1 SGHKS and CDR2 YYEKEE come from the germline V gene (reference sequence). The chain's CDR3 is CATGQGDYGYTF. The CDR3 bases are TGTGCCACCGGACAGGGAGACTATGGCTACACCTTC.

The chain combines TRBV5-4 with TRBJ1-1; D is ambiguous. The ends were cut back, 5 bases at V and 3 bases at J, with 14 bases in the middle. Germline V gives CDR1 SGHNT, CDR2 YYREEE (reference sequence). The CDR3 sequence is 14 residues long. The CDR3 bases are TGTGCCAGCAGTTTGAGTACGTGGGACACTGAAGCTTTCTTT. The encoded protein is CASSLSTWDTEAFF.

This clone has more than one count but fewer than ten. The rearrangement uses TRBV19 and TRBJ1-5, with D tentatively TRBD1 (5 bases). Germline loops: CDR1 LNHDA, CDR2 SQIVND (reference sequence). This CDR3 has 17 amino acids. Deletions cut 5 bases from V and 2 bases from J, with 19 bases between. Here the CDR3 DNA reads TGTGCCAGTAGTCTTCGCCAAGGGGATGGTGGCAATCAGCCCCAGCATTTT. It codes for CASSLRQGDGGNQPQHF.

The chain has TRBV25-1 and TRBJ2-7; 14 nucleotides line up with TRBD2. J gave up 4 bases and V 4 bases, and 6 bases lay outside the gene matches. The CDR3 contains 16 residues. CDR1 MGHDK and CDR2 SYGVNS come from the germline V gene. CDR3 in DNA: TGTGCCAGCAGTGGATCGGGACTAGCGGGAGCGTACGAGCAGTACTTC. This codes for CASSGSGLAGAYEQYF.